The 31 T cell receptor beta chains below come from one sample, sequenced in a study of blood T cell repertoires in COVID-19 (dated by TCRdb to the early 2020s). Library generation was performed with the immunoSEQ multiplex PCR assay. TCRdb re-hosts the immuneACCESS table, in-frame sequences only. Its copies lack some clones; in the studies checked, an unresolved V gene accounts for under half of them, and the cause for the rest is not known. This sample is represented by roughly 80,000 clones; 82% of them were singletons. The biggest ten clones account for approximately 12% of the sample. Specimen: peripheral blood. Every receptor here comes from an elderly man with acute or convalescent COVID-19.

This rearrangement joins TRBV29-1 to TRBJ1-1, with 8 bases identical to TRBD1. Losses at the gene ends were 7 bases for V and 4 bases for J; bases not matched to a gene: 5. Looked up from germline, CDR1 is SQVTM and CDR2 is ANQGSEA. The length of the CDR3 is 12 residues. CDR3 protein: CSAVDRVTEAFF. CDR3 bases: TGCAGCGCCGTGGACAGGGTCACTGAAGCTTTCTTT. Together with reference TRBV29-1 and TRBJ1-1, the CDR3 gives the full variable domain: SAVISQKPSRDICQRGTSLTIQCQVDSQVTMMFWYRQQPGQSLTLIATANQGSEATYESGFVIDKFPISRPNLTFSTLTVSNMSPEDSSIYLCSAVDRVTEAFFGQGTRLTVV.

The chain uses TRBV2 and TRBJ2-3, with D uncertain. The CDR3 runs to 11 residues. Trimming removed 8 bases at V and 2 bases at J, with 5 bases between. CDR1 is SNHLY and CDR2 is FYNNEI in the germline V gene. The CDR3 DNA reads TGTGCCAGCGCGGTCACAGATACGCAGTATTTT. Its protein product is CASAVTDTQYF.

This clone has a single count. J is TRBJ1-2 and V is TRBV4-1; perhaps TRBD1 as D (5 bases). The length of the CDR3 is 17 residues. The V end was cut by 1 base, the J end by 0 bases, with 15 bases between. The germline V gene has CDR1 MGHRA and CDR2 YSYEKL. CDR3 in amino acids: CASSQVLTDPTNYGYTF. CDR3 in DNA: TGCGCCAGCAGCCAAGTACTGACAGACCCTACTAACTATGGCTACACCTTC.

The J gene is TRBJ2-5, the V gene TRBV9, with TRBD1 as a possible D gene (6 bases). The length of the CDR3 is 16 residues. The germline V gene encodes CDR1 SGDLS and CDR2 YYNGEE. Trimming left V 0 bases short and J 3 bases short, with 15 bases between. CDR3 region: CASSVVQGVGKETQYF. The CDR3 DNA reads TGTGCCAGCAGCGTAGTACAGGGAGTTGGGAAAGAGACCCAGTACTTC.

The chain combines TRBV6-5 with TRBJ2-7; D is undetermined. Germline lookup yields CDR1 MNHEY and CDR2 SVGAGI. The V end was cut by 6 bases, the J end by 5 bases, with 14 bases between. CDR3 length equals 13 residues. In DNA, the CDR3 is TGTGCCAGCAGAAACAACGTTCGGGACGAGCAGTACTTC. It specifies CASRNNVRDEQYF.

This clone appeared a few times. This chain joins TRBV7-3 and TRBJ1-1; D gene uncertain. The CDR3 is 12 residues long. Germline V lookup: CDR1 SGHTA, CDR2 FQGTGA. V was trimmed by 10 bases and J by 3 bases, leaving 12 bases between them. CDR3 DNA sequence: TGTGCCACTACGACACGTTACACTGAAGCTTTCTTT. As protein: CATTTRYTEAFF.

The chain recombines TRBV2 with TRBJ1-6; TRBD1 might be the D (5 bases). Germline V gives CDR1 SNHLY, CDR2 FYNNEI. The CDR3 extends over 15 amino acids. V lost 1 base and J 7 bases, leaving 11 bases between the germline ends. CDR3 protein: CASSEDRGRNSPLHF. CDR3 nucleotides: TGTGCCAGCAGTGAAGATAGGGGAAGGAATTCACCCCTCCACTTT.

The chain links TRBV27 to TRBJ1-4, with a weak D call TRBD1 (6 bases). CDR3 length: 14 residues. Trimming pared 6 bases from V and 7 bases from J, leaving 15 bases between. CDR1 is MNHEY, CDR2 SMNVEV, per germline (reference sequence). The CDR3 loop reads CASRHRVGIEKLFF. Written as DNA, the CDR3 is TGTGCCAGCAGACACAGGGTAGGGATTGAAAAACTGTTTTTT.

The J gene is TRBJ1-2, the V gene TRBV4-1; D possibly corresponds to TRBD1 (6 bases). The CDR3 spans 15 residues. From germline, CDR1 is MGHRA and CDR2 YSYEKL. V gave up 5 bases and J gave up 1 base, with 14 bases separating them. DNA of the CDR3: TGCGCCAGCAGCACCCGGACAGAGATTAACTATGGCTACACCTTC. Its translation is CASSTRTEINYGYTF.

The chain couples TRBV12-3 or TRBV12-4 to TRBJ1-3, with D possibly TRBD1 on 5 matching bases. Trimming stripped 5 bases from V and 1 base from J, with 6 bases between. This CDR3 comprises 13 residues. CDR3 DNA: TGTGCCAGCAGTACAGGATCTGGAAACACCATATATTTT. Translation: CASSTGSGNTIYF.

The V gene is TRBV7-8, the J gene TRBJ2-7, with TRBD1 as a possible D gene (6 bases). Germline V gives CDR1 SGHVS, CDR2 FQNEAQ. This CDR3 has 15 amino acids. V was clipped by 3 bases and J by 0 bases, with 12 bases between them. The CDR3: CASSFSGRGSYEQYF. The CDR3 nucleotides read TGTGCCAGCAGCTTTTCCGGCAGGGGCTCCTACGAGCAGTACTTC.

This chain uses TRBV7-8 with TRBJ1-6; D perhaps matches TRBD1 (6 bases). This CDR3 has 14 residues. V lost 5 bases and J 7 bases, leaving 12 bases between the germline ends. The germline V gene has CDR1 SGHVS and CDR2 FQNEAQ. The CDR3 is CASSTRDINSPLHF. CDR3 nucleotide sequence: TGTGCCAGCAGCACCCGGGACATCAATTCACCCCTCCACTTT. The full variable domain, its missing parts supplied by reference TRBV7-8 and TRBJ1-6, is GAGVSQSPRYKVAKRGQDVALRCDPISGHVSLFWYQQALGQGPEFLTYFQNEAQLDKSGLPSDRFFAERPEGSVSTLKIQRTQQEDSAVYLCASSTRDINSPLHFGNGTRLTVT.

V is TRBV3-1 (or the pseudogene TRBV3-2) and J is TRBJ1-1; no definite D call. Trimming left V 4 bases short and J 0 bases short, with 15 bases between. Germline assignment: CDR1 LGHDT and CDR2 YNNKEL (reference sequence). This CDR3 is 16 amino acids long. The CDR3 DNA is TGTGCCAGCAGCCCCGTGGGAGGGCGGATGAACACTGAAGCTTTCTTT. It encodes CASSPVGGRMNTEAFF.

This clone was found once. The CDR3 sequence is CAATSQGNQPQHF. Here the CDR3 DNA reads TGTGCCGCCACCAGCCAGGGTAATCAGCCCCAGCATTTT. The chain recombines TRBV19 with TRBJ1-5; D perhaps matches TRBD1 (5 bases). Between the trimmed V and J ends, which lost 11 bases and 4 bases, there was a span of 15 bases. The CDR3 spans 13 residues. Germline lookup yields CDR1 LNHDA and CDR2 SQIVND (reference sequence).

The chain employs TRBV27 and TRBJ1-2; D uncertain. Trimming shortened V by 5 bases and J by 1 base, and 14 bases separated the two germline ends. The CDR3 runs to 15 residues. Germline values: CDR1 MNHEY, CDR2 SMNVEV (reference sequence). The CDR3 loop reads CASSTLGPGNYGYTF. CDR3 sequence (DNA): TGTGCCAGCAGTACGTTGGGCCCCGGTAACTATGGCTACACCTTC.

V usage is TRBV15 and J usage is TRBJ1-5, with TRBD1 identical over 7 bases. Trimming cost V 6 bases and J 2 bases; bases outside gene matches: 4. The CDR3 extends over 14 amino acids. Germline assignment: CDR1 LNHNV and CDR2 YYDKDF (reference sequence). CDR3 residues: CATRPGGGNQPQHF. DNA for the CDR3: TGTGCCACCAGGCCAGGGGGAGGCAATCAGCCCCAGCATTTT.

This rearrangement joins TRBV5-1 to TRBJ1-1; tentative D call: TRBD1 (6 bases). The CDR3 runs 14 residues. Germline CDR1 is SGHRS and CDR2 is YFSETQ. V lost 3 bases and J 3 bases, leaving 12 bases between the germline ends. The CDR3 region has the DNA TGCGCCAGCAGCTCCTCCTCAGGGGACACTGAAGCTTTCTTT. Translated: CASSSSSGDTEAFF.

J is TRBJ2-3 and V is TRBV24-1; 9 nucleotides match TRBD1. The CDR3 spans 13 residues. CDR1 is KGHDR and CDR2 is SFDVKD in the germline V gene. V lost 9 bases and J lost 3; bases outside the gene matches: 3. The DNA of the CDR3 is TGTGCCACCGGACAGGGGCCAACAGATACGCAGTATTTT. Translation gives CATGQGPTDTQYF.

The chain couples TRBV5-1 to TRBJ1-1; D unclear. The germline V gene has CDR1 SGHRS and CDR2 YFSETQ. CDR3 length: 13 residues. V was clipped by 2 bases and J by 3 bases, with 8 bases between them. The CDR3 region is CASSFTVDTEAFF. CDR3 nucleotides: TGCGCCAGCAGCTTCACAGTTGACACTGAAGCTTTCTTT.

V gene TRBV5-1 combines with J gene TRBJ2-5, with TRBD2 identical over 7 bases. Germline CDR1 and CDR2: SGHRS and YFSETQ. Losses at the gene ends were 5 bases for V and 3 bases for J; bases not matched to a gene: 4. The CDR3 covers 13 residues. Here the CDR3 reads CASRRGGEETQYF. Here the CDR3 DNA reads TGCGCCAGCAGACGGGGAGGGGAAGAGACCCAGTACTTC.

The V and J genes are TRBV2 and TRBJ1-1, with 8 bases identical to TRBD1. Germline lookup yields CDR1 SNHLY and CDR2 FYNNEI. This CDR3 is 12 amino acids long. V lost 6 bases to trimming and J lost 4 bases; unmatched junction nucleotides: 1. CDR3 nucleotide sequence: TGTGCCAGCAGCGACAGGGGCACTGAAGCTTTCTTT. It translates to CASSDRGTEAFF.

V is TRBV11-2 and J is TRBJ2-3; D not resolved. There are 12 residues in the CDR3. Germline V gene data show CDR1 as SGHAT and CDR2 as FQNNGV. Trimming took 1 base from V and 3 from J, leaving 2 bases between them. Written as DNA, the CDR3 is TGTGCCAGCAGCTTAGCAACAGATACGCAGTATTTT. Residues: CASSLATDTQYF.

Of note for this clone: At one end, the junction sequence differs from germline, possibly due to a read error. The chain combines TRBV6-2 or TRBV6-3 with TRBJ1-5, with D possibly being TRBD1 (5 bases). Germline CDR1 and CDR2: MNHEY and SVGEGT. This CDR3 has 13 amino acids. The CDR3 sequence: CASSDSRGQPQHF. The CDR3 coding sequence is TGTGCCAGCAGTGACTCCCGGGGGCAGCCCCAGCATTTT.

This clone was counted a single time. This chain joins TRBV5-4 and TRBJ2-3, with 9 positions matching TRBD2. This CDR3 spans 15 amino acids. Germline CDR1 reads SGHNT; CDR2 reads YYREEE (reference sequence). Trimming took 3 bases from V and 0 from J; bases not matched to a gene: 2. The CDR3, as DNA: TGTGCCAGCAGCTCTCTAGCGGGGAGCACAGATACGCAGTATTTT. Translating gives CASSSLAGSTDTQYF.

The chain links TRBV7-2 to TRBJ1-5; the match to TRBD1 covers 9 bases. This CDR3 contains 14 residues. V was pared by 4 bases and J by 7 bases, with 5 bases of the junction left unmatched. Germline assignment: CDR1 SGHTA and CDR2 FQGNSA. CDR3: CASSSVGQGQPQHF. Here the CDR3 DNA reads TGTGCCAGCAGCTCGGTGGGACAGGGCCAGCCCCAGCATTTT.

The V and J genes are TRBV9 and TRBJ2-3; the D is unclear. Per the germline V gene, CDR1 is SGDLS and CDR2 is YYNGEE. V was cut by 3 bases and J by 2 bases, with 10 bases left in between. The CDR3 contains 14 residues. CDR3 amino acids: CASSGYLNTDTQYF. CDR3 DNA: TGTGCCAGCAGCGGCTACCTCAACACAGATACGCAGTATTTT.

This clone was counted once. The chain joins TRBV19 to TRBJ1-1, with D possibly being TRBD1 (5 bases). In germline, CDR1 is LNHDA, CDR2 SQIVND (reference sequence). Trimming took off 3 bases at V and 1 base at J, with 12 bases between the two ends. This CDR3 has 15 residues. The CDR3 bases are TGTGCCAGTAGTATTCCAGGGAAGGGGAACACTGAAGCTTTCTTT. Amino acid sequence: CASSIPGKGNTEAFF.

The V gene is TRBV6-1, the J gene TRBJ2-7; 7 nucleotides agree with TRBD1. V dropped 4 bases and J dropped 0; count of bases not matched to a gene: 9. Germline V gives CDR1 MNHNS, CDR2 SASEGT. CDR3 length: 16 amino acids. The CDR3 spells CASSVQGSLNSYEQYF. The CDR3 DNA sequence: TGTGCCAGCAGTGTACAGGGGTCTCTCAACTCCTACGAGCAGTACTTC.

The J gene is TRBJ2-7, the V gene TRBV3-1 (or the pseudogene TRBV3-2), with unresolved D. V was trimmed by 2 bases and J by 3 bases, leaving 2 bases between them. The CDR3 is 11 residues long. CDR1 LGHDT and CDR2 YNNKEL come from the germline V gene (reference sequence). CDR3: CASSQHYEQYF. CDR3 sequence (DNA): TGTGCCAGCAGCCAACACTACGAGCAGTACTTC.

This clone was counted between two and nine times. The chain couples TRBV5-1 to TRBJ2-3; 10 bases match TRBD2. Germline CDR1 SGHRS, CDR2 YFSETQ. V shed 4 bases and J 4 bases; nucleotides not matched to a gene: 6. This CDR3 is built from 15 residues. The CDR3 protein is CASSPIAGGPDTQYF. Here the CDR3 DNA reads TGCGCCAGCAGCCCGATAGCGGGGGGCCCAGATACGCAGTATTTT.

This sequence joins TRBV4-2 and TRBJ1-5; 8 nucleotides align to TRBD1. This CDR3 contains 15 residues. J lost 2 bases, V lost 1 base, and 1 base had no gene match. Per the germline V gene, CDR1 is LGHNA and CDR2 is YNFKEQ. The CDR3 sequence: CASSQGTGRNQPQHF. The CDR3 region has the DNA TGTGCCAGCAGCCAAGGGACAGGGCGCAATCAGCCCCAGCATTTT.